This T cell receptor (beta chain) was documented in a study of cytomegalovirus exposure and HLA in healthy donors. Germline V gene lookup returns CDR1 MGHRA and CDR2 YSYEKL. The CDR3 spans 15 residues. Germline trimming cut 5 bases from V and 5 bases from J; bases unmatched to any gene: 5. The primer mix had 60 Vbeta and 13 Jbeta primers. The data were produced by immunoSEQ multiplex PCR, yet TCRdb's version contains in-frame clones alone and is incomplete. The data contain 100,000 to 120,000 clones, around 78% of them singletons. The chain has TRBV4-1 and TRBJ1-5, with TRBD1 identical over 11 bases. Sequenced sample: PBMCs. The clonotype was recovered from a woman aged 25 to 39 in good health and CMV-seronegative. The CDR3 DNA sequence: TGCGCCAGCAGCACGGGACAGGGGGACTATCAGCCCCAGCATTTT. This encodes CASSTGQGDYQPQHF.